This T cell receptor beta chain was sequenced in a study of cytomegalovirus exposure and HLA in healthy donors. The study, taken as a whole, reports: A highly shared variant cluster was judged a likely technical artifact. Other equally common chains were less clonally expanded than HLA-associated TCR beta chains, a later analysis showed. Sequencing depth roughly uniform across donors was assumed in presence/absence analyses.

Primers: 60 Vbeta forward and 13 Jbeta reverse. The protocol was immunoSEQ multiplex PCR, while the TCRdb copy is restricted to in-frame clones and leaves out a portion. This sample yields under 150,000 clones, of which about 79% are seen a single time; roughly 2% belongs to the top ten. CDR3 size: 19 residues. Germline CDR1 is MNHEY and CDR2 is SMNVEV (reference sequence). Trimming cost V 0 bases and J 5 bases; bases outside gene matches: 17. As concerns this clone: What it binds is not known.

The chain couples TRBV27 to TRBJ1-2, with 8 bases matching TRBD1. Sequenced input: PBMCs. The receptor comes from a man between 18 and 35 years old in good health and CMV-seronegative. The CDR3 loop is CASSLSTSDFGQGRYGYTF. Here the CDR3 DNA reads TGTGCCAGCAGTTTATCGACCTCCGATTTTGGACAGGGAAGATATGGCTACACCTTC.